The 18 T cell receptor beta chains below all came from one sample that was sequenced in a study of beta chain features in type 1 diabetes. Since all of the isolated RNA was reverse transcribed, expressed TCRB transcripts were what got sequenced. Profiled with immunoSEQ multiplex PCR; TCRdb holds only in-frame clones, not every one. The table records over 700,000 clones, under 20% of them present only once. Sequenced sample: naive CD4+ T cells from blood. The receptors stem from a woman aged 18-29 years in good health.

The chain employs TRBV15 and TRBJ1-4; D might be TRBD1 (5 bases). V lost 1 base and J lost 7, with 16 bases in between. This CDR3 spans 16 amino acids. Germline-derived CDR1 and CDR2 are LNHNV and YYDKDF (reference sequence). CDR3 sequence reads: CATSRVGGTPLEKLFF. As DNA, the CDR3 is TGTGCCACCAGCAGAGTGGGCGGGACGCCCCTTGAAAAACTGTTTTTT. Together with reference TRBV15 and TRBJ1-4, the CDR3 gives the full variable domain: DAMVIQNPRYQVTQFGKPVTLSCSQTLNHNVMYWYQQKSSQAPKLLFHYYDKDFNNEADTPDNFQSRRPNTSFCFLDIRSPGLGDTAMYLCATSRVGGTPLEKLFFGSGTQLSVL.

The rearrangement joins TRBV7-2 to TRBJ2-2; 8 nucleotides align to TRBD1. Germline CDR1 is SGHTA and CDR2 is FQGNSA. V was pared by 5 bases and J by 5 bases, with 16 bases of the junction left unmatched. The CDR3 length is 18 residues. The CDR3 nucleotides read TGTGCCAGCAGCCGGGGCCGGGTTCAGGGGGCGAGTACCGGGGAGCTGTTTTTT. Translated, it gives CASSRGRVQGASTGELFF.

This clone was seen only a few times. The chain has TRBV7-2 and TRBJ1-2, with TRBD1 matching over 10 bases. Per the germline V gene, CDR1 is SGHTA and CDR2 is FQGNSA. V trimming: 2 bases; J trimming: 8 bases; junction bases outside the gene matches: 5. The CDR3 loop spans 14 amino acids. The CDR3 reads CASSLFGTGDGYTF. The CDR3 coding sequence is TGTGCCAGCAGCTTATTCGGGACAGGGGACGGCTACACCTTC.

The chain carries TRBV7-8 and TRBJ2-1, with no clear D. There are 14 residues in the CDR3. Germline CDR1 SGHVS, CDR2 FQNEAQ. Trimming took 8 bases from V and 4 from J, leaving 15 bases between them. CDR3 in amino acids: CASGSTGFYNEQFF. CDR3 bases: TGTGCCAGCGGATCAACCGGTTTTTACAATGAGCAGTTCTTC.

The V gene is TRBV7-3, the J gene TRBJ1-2; D might be TRBD1 (5 bases). The ends were cut back, 2 bases at V and 5 bases at J, with 15 bases in the middle. CDR1 is SGHTA, CDR2 FQGTGA, per germline. The CDR3 spans 15 residues. The CDR3 DNA is TGTGCCAGCAGCTTACTCCCAGGGCTTGAGTATGGCTACACCTTC. This translates into CASSLLPGLEYGYTF.

The J gene is TRBJ2-1, the V gene TRBV19, with 9 bases lining up with TRBD2. Germline CDR1 reads LNHDA; CDR2 reads SQIVND (reference sequence). Unmatched junction bases numbered 5, after V lost 3 bases and J lost 2 bases. This CDR3 has 16 amino acids. CDR3 region: CASSITPSGTYNEQFF. The CDR3, as DNA: TGTGCCAGTAGTATTACCCCTAGCGGGACCTACAATGAGCAGTTCTTC.

This chain links TRBV19 with TRBJ1-1; 9 bases align to TRBD1. The V gene's germline CDR1 is LNHDA and CDR2 SQIVND (reference sequence). V lost 4 bases, J lost 7 bases, and 4 bases stayed unmatched. This CDR3 has 13 residues. The CDR3 reads CASSTGTGSEAFF. CDR3 DNA sequence: TGTGCCAGTAGTACCGGGACAGGGAGTGAAGCTTTCTTT. The complete variable domain, with remaining parts taken from reference TRBV19 and TRBJ1-1, reads DGGITQSPKYLFRKEGQNVTLSCEQNLNHDAMYWYRQDPGQGLRLIYYSQIVNDFQKGDIAEGYSVSREKKESFPLTVTSAQKNPTAFYLCASSTGTGSEAFFGQGTRLTVV.

As regards this clone: The conserved closing phenylalanine or tryptophan is absent in this CDR3, likely reflecting a read error. The chain combines TRBV5-1 with TRBJ1-1, with 10 bases matching TRBD1. Trimming took 3 bases from V and 8 from J; bases not matched to a gene: 4. The germline V gene has CDR1 SGHRS and CDR2 YFSETQ. The CDR3 spans 13 residues. CDR3 DNA: TGCGCCAGCAGCTCCGGGACAGGGGTGGAAGCTTTCTTA. Protein sequence: CASSSGTGVEAFL.

This clone has only a few counts. The V gene is TRBV4-3, the J gene TRBJ2-3; 11 nucleotides line up with TRBD1. There are 20 residues in the CDR3. Trimming cost V 5 bases and J 1 base; bases outside gene matches: 17. Germline assignment: CDR1 LGHNA and CDR2 YSLEER. The CDR3 coding sequence is TGCGCCAGCAGCGAACCCCCCCGGGACAGGGGGACTCCCCGCACAGATACGCAGTATTTT. Amino acids: CASSEPPRDRGTPRTDTQYF.

The chain links TRBV4-3 to TRBJ2-1; perhaps TRBD2 as D (5 bases). This CDR3 comprises 13 residues. Germline CDR1 LGHNA, CDR2 YSLEER. Trimming took off 3 bases at V and 8 bases at J, with 11 bases between the two ends. The CDR3 DNA sequence: TGCGCCAGCAGCCATAGGGCCGGGGATGAGCAGTTCTTC. Protein sequence: CASSHRAGDEQFF.

This rearrangement joins TRBV11-2 to TRBJ2-7, with D unclear. Germline CDR1 reads SGHAT; CDR2 reads FQNNGV. Trimming pared 3 bases from V and 0 bases from J, leaving 12 bases between. CDR3 length: 15 amino acids. The CDR3 reads CASSFTSANSYEQYF. CDR3 nucleotides: TGTGCCAGCAGCTTCACAAGCGCAAACTCCTACGAGCAGTACTTC.

This clone was recorded a few times. The chain has TRBV6-1 and TRBJ2-3; D ambiguous. Per the germline V gene, CDR1 is MNHNS and CDR2 is SASEGT. V lost 4 bases, J lost 6 bases, and 5 bases lay in between. The CDR3 is 11 residues long. The CDR3, as DNA: TGTGCCAGCAGTGTTGCCGATACGCAGTATTTT. Its translation: CASSVADTQYF.

This clone has only a few counts. This chain connects TRBV7-6 to TRBJ2-5, with TRBD2 matching over 8 bases. CDR3 size: 14 residues. With 6 bases clipped from V and 2 bases from J, the junction kept 5 bases outside the gene matches. In germline, CDR1 is SGHVS, CDR2 FNYEAQ. The CDR3 DNA sequence: TGTGCCAGCAGTCGAGGACTAGCTCAAGAGACCCAGTACTTC. Amino acid sequence: CASSRGLAQETQYF.

The sample holds a few counts of this clone. The gene calls are TRBV7-9 and TRBJ1-2; unclear D gene. This CDR3 region has 13 residues. V lost 1 base, J lost 2 bases, and 5 bases lay in between. From germline, CDR1 is SEHNR and CDR2 FQNEAQ (reference sequence). In DNA, the CDR3 is TGTGCCAGCAGCTTAGGGTGGAACTATGGCTACACCTTC. The encoded protein is CASSLGWNYGYTF.

Only a few counts were recorded for this clone. The chain's CDR3 is CASSYPYAGDFLWYF. For the CDR3, the DNA is TGTGCCAGCAGTTATCCGTATGCGGGAGACTTTCTATGGTATTTT. V is TRBV6-6 and J is TRBJ2-3; TRBD2 agrees at 7 bases. The CDR3 length is 15 residues. The trim removed 3 bases at V and 14 bases at J, leaving 17 bases unmatched. CDR1 is MNHNY, CDR2 SVGAGI, per germline (reference sequence).

The chain joins TRBV18 to TRBJ2-5, with 7 bases matching TRBD1. With 7 bases clipped from V and 0 bases from J, the junction kept 5 bases outside the gene matches. Germline-derived CDR1 and CDR2 are KGHSH and LQKENI. CDR3 size: 14 residues. As DNA, the CDR3 is TGTGCCAGCTTCCGGGACAGACACCAAGAGACCCAGTACTTC. It codes for CASFRDRHQETQYF.

Only a few counts were recorded for this clone. J is TRBJ2-1 and V is TRBV5-6; TRBD2 agrees at 7 bases. This CDR3 has 16 amino acids. Losses at the gene ends were 1 base for V and 1 base for J; bases not matched to a gene: 5. Germline V gene data show CDR1 as SGHDT and CDR2 as YYEEEE. The DNA for the CDR3 is TGTGCCAGCAGCTTGTTCCGGGACTATTCCTACAATGAGCAGTTCTTC. Its translation: CASSLFRDYSYNEQFF.

This clone has a handful of counts. V is TRBV4-3 and J is TRBJ2-1, with 11 bases aligning to TRBD1. The germline gives CDR1 LGHNA, CDR2 YSLEER. The CDR3 length is 16 residues. Trimming cost V 2 bases and J 3 bases; bases outside gene matches: 3. Here the CDR3 DNA reads TGCGCCAGCAGCCAAAGGACAGGGGGCAACTACAATGAGCAGTTCTTC. It translates to CASSQRTGGNYNEQFF.